This TCR beta chain was obtained from a study of regulatory T cells in long-lasting Graves disease. Noted time point: newly diagnosed GD, antithyroid drugs for less than 3 months. Scientists built the TCR library using RNA that was extracted from PBMCs. Libraries of TCR beta came from iRepertoire HTBI primers plus Arm-PCR of CDR3 regions. TCRdb reprocessed the multiplex PCR reads via MiXCR and lists one record per CDR3 protein. The sample consists of 450,000 to 650,000 distinct CDR3 sequences, about 16% of them appearing once. With 10 bases clipped from V and 2 bases from J, the junction kept 12 bases outside the gene matches. This CDR3 is 15 amino acids long. CDR1 MNHEY and CDR2 SVGEGT come from the germline V gene. The data also belong to a second study, concerning T cells in Graves' hyperthyroidism and ophthalmopathy.

This chain joins TRBV6-2 or TRBV6-3 and TRBJ2-7; 9 nucleotides match TRBD1. Sequencing was performed on peripheral blood mononuclear cells (PBMCs), taken at new diagnosis, from a patient treated with antithyroid drugs. The TCR originated in a woman aged 40-65 years with Graves disease. The CDR3: CATESPGTGTYEQYF. The CDR3 coding sequence is TGTGCCACGGAATCCCCCGGGACAGGGACCTACGAGCAGTACTTC.